This TCR beta chain was observed in a study of early T cells in non-severe SARS-CoV-2 infection (dated by TCRdb to the early 2020s). Some background on the complete study: Because TCR sequencing was done on bulk RNA from unsorted whole blood, the alpha and beta chains could not be paired. Study-wide findings and limitations: VDJdb matching was skewed toward anti-spike CD8 responses and likely underestimated virus-specific expansions, missing private and CD4 specificities.

The study was a case-control design nested within a healthcare worker cohort in London, UK, with weekly nasopharyngeal swab PCR tests and blood sampling. Healthcare workers were enrolled in the week of the UK lockdown, from 23 to 31 March 2020, and were followed every week for up to roughly 16 weeks. CDR1 and CDR2, per the germline V gene, are SGHTA and FQGTGA. Ends trimmed: V by 5 bases, J by 2 bases; bases unmatched to a gene: 7. The CDR3 numbers 16 residues from cysteine through phenylalanine. Here the CDR3 DNA is all that survives: 48 bases in frame from base 1. Receptors were amplified or captured by 5' RACE. Sequencing used a NextSeq 500. Unique molecular identifiers were attached to individual cDNA molecules in the TCR library protocol so that sequencing error and PCR bias could be corrected. Both TCR alpha and beta chains were sequenced, and tight co-correlation was observed between alpha and beta sequence abundances in each sample. The study's processing was this. Decombinator V4 was used to annotate TCR sequences for V gene, J gene and CDR3. TCRs were defined as expanded if a significant change between any two time points was detected under a Poisson model with p below 0.0001. TCR abundances were normalised to the total number of TCRs sequenced in each sample and reported as counts per million. MAIT TCRs were defined by TRAV1-2 paired with TRAJ12, TRAJ20 or TRAJ33, and iNKT TCRs by TRAV10 paired with TRAJ18. VDJdb, accessed 1 November 2021, was searched for CMV, EBV and SARS-CoV-2 annotated TCRs, excluding TCRs annotated for multiple antigens. TCRdb trimmed public reads at Q25 via fastp, called clones via MiXCR and kept in-frame beta chains. Each entry merges the rows of one CDR3 protein and shows their most common DNA and genes. TCRdb's processing, not the authors', yielded these V and J calls. In this sample the table shows under 90,000 distinct CDR3 sequences, less than 15% of which occur a single time. About 6% of the sample comes from the top ten.

This clonotype was detected only a few times. Its recognized antigen is unknown. It has no much larger one-base neighbor in the sample; base qualities were not kept. The sequencing sample was made of whole blood. The rearranged segments are TRBV7-3 and TRBJ2-1; the junction holds 9 bases that match TRBD2. The sequence was collected from an adult who was a healthcare worker with PCR-confirmed SARS-CoV-2 infection or an uninfected control (not recorded which). The CDR3 protein: CASSPSLAGTYNEQFF. The nucleotide sequence is TGTGCCAGCAGCCCTTCGCTAGCGGGGACCTACAATGAGCAGTTCTTC.